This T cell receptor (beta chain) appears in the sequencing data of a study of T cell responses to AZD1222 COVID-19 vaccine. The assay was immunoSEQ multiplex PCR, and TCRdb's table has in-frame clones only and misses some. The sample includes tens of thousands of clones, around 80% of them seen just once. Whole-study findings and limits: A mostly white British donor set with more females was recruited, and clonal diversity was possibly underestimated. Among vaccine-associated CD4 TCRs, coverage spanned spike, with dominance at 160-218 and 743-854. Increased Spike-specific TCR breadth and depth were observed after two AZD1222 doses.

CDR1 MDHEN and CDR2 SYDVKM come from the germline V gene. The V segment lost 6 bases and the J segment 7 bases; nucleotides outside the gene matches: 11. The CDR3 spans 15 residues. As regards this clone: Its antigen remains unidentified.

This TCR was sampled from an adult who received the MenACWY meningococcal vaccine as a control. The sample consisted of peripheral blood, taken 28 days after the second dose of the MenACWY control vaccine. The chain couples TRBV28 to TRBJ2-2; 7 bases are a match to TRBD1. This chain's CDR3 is CASSTLTGWIGELFF. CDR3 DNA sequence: TGTGCCAGCAGCACCTTGACAGGGTGGATCGGGGAGCTGTTTTTT.